These 9 T cell receptor beta chains came from one sample sequenced in a study of cytomegalovirus exposure and HLA in healthy donors. The primer mix had 60 Vbeta and 13 Jbeta primers. Generated by immunoSEQ multiplex PCR, the TCRdb table keeps only in-frame clones and is missing some. The sample lists around 55,000 clones; approximately 71% were seen once. Sequenced sample: PBMCs. These receptors came from a man aged 40-50 years in good health and CMV-seropositive.

V is TRBV4-1 and J is TRBJ1-1, with TRBD1 matching 7 bases. Per the germline V gene, CDR1 is MGHRA and CDR2 is YSYEKL. The CDR3 length is 16 residues. The V and J ends lost 0 bases and 5 bases, in that order; junction bases with no gene match: 9. The CDR3 sequence: CASSQDDRDWLTEAFF. The CDR3 nucleotides read TGCGCCAGCAGCCAAGATGACAGGGATTGGTTGACTGAAGCTTTCTTT.

This chain uses TRBV14 with TRBJ2-5, with 8 bases matching TRBD1. The CDR3 sequence is 18 residues long. V lost 1 base, J lost 1 base, and 11 bases stayed unmatched. Germline V gene sequence: CDR1 SGHDN, CDR2 FVKESK. CDR3 bases: TGTGCCAGCAGCCAAGTATACGGACAGGGCTACTTCCAAGAGACCCAGTACTTC. This gives the protein CASSQVYGQGYFQETQYF.

The J gene is TRBJ2-7, the V gene TRBV19; maybe TRBD2 (5 bases). CDR3 length equals 15 residues. With 3 bases removed from V and 4 bases from J, the gap between germline ends came to 16 bases. The germline gives CDR1 LNHDA, CDR2 SQIVND (reference sequence). Here the CDR3 DNA reads TGTGCCAGTAGTATTTCGGGGAATTACGTTTACGAGCAGTACTTC. It is translated as CASSISGNYVYEQYF.

The rearrangement joins TRBV2 to TRBJ2-5; D perhaps matches TRBD1 (6 bases). Between the trimmed V and J ends, which lost 6 bases and 2 bases, there was a span of 13 bases. This CDR3 is 14 amino acids long. The germline CDR1 and CDR2 sequences are SNHLY and FYNNEI. The CDR3 sequence is CASRVDSGQETQYF. The CDR3 DNA follows: TGTGCCAGCAGGGTGGACAGCGGACAAGAGACCCAGTACTTC.

The chain has TRBV29-1 and TRBJ2-7, with TRBD2 matching 7 bases. This CDR3 has 13 amino acids. Losses at the gene ends were 7 bases for V and 6 bases for J; bases not matched to a gene: 12. Germline-derived CDR1 and CDR2 are SQVTM and ANQGSEA. The CDR3 loop is CSARPSPGGEQYF. The CDR3 DNA reads as TGCAGCGCCAGACCGTCGCCGGGGGGCGAGCAGTACTTC.

This clone was detected only a few times. The V call is TRBV19, the J call TRBJ1-5; maybe TRBD1 (6 bases). The CDR3 loop spans 14 amino acids. Trimming shortened V by 3 bases and J by 5 bases, and 11 bases separated the two germline ends. Germline CDR1 reads LNHDA; CDR2 reads SQIVND (reference sequence). CDR3 nucleotide sequence: TGTGCCAGTAGTATTAGGGGGAACGATCAGCCCCAGCATTTT. This translates into CASSIRGNDQPQHF.

The V and J genes are TRBV29-1 and TRBJ2-3; TRBD1 agrees at 7 bases. Germline-derived CDR1 and CDR2 are SQVTM and ANQGSEA. This CDR3 has 14 residues. The J segment lost 3 bases and the V segment lost 6 bases, leaving 9 bases of the junction unmatched. CDR3 in amino acids: CSVGSGGQTDTQYF. The CDR3 DNA follows: TGCAGCGTGGGGTCTGGGGGACAGACAGATACGCAGTATTTT.

The V call is TRBV27, the J call TRBJ1-5, with 7 bases fitting TRBD1. V trimming: 4 bases; J trimming: 4 bases; junction bases outside the gene matches: 7. The CDR3 extends over 15 amino acids. Germline V gives CDR1 MNHEY, CDR2 SMNVEV (reference sequence). The chain's CDR3 is CASSSTGTVNQPQHF. In DNA, the CDR3 is TGTGCCAGCAGTTCCACCGGGACAGTTAATCAGCCCCAGCATTTT.

The genes are TRBV5-6 and TRBJ2-5; D remains ambiguous. The V gene lost 0 bases and the J gene lost 4 bases, with 4 bases spanning the gap. Germline CDR1 SGHDT, CDR2 YYEEEE. CDR3 length: 12 amino acids. The chain's CDR3 is CASSLDRETQYF. The CDR3 nucleotides read TGTGCCAGCAGCTTGGACAGAGAGACCCAGTACTTC.